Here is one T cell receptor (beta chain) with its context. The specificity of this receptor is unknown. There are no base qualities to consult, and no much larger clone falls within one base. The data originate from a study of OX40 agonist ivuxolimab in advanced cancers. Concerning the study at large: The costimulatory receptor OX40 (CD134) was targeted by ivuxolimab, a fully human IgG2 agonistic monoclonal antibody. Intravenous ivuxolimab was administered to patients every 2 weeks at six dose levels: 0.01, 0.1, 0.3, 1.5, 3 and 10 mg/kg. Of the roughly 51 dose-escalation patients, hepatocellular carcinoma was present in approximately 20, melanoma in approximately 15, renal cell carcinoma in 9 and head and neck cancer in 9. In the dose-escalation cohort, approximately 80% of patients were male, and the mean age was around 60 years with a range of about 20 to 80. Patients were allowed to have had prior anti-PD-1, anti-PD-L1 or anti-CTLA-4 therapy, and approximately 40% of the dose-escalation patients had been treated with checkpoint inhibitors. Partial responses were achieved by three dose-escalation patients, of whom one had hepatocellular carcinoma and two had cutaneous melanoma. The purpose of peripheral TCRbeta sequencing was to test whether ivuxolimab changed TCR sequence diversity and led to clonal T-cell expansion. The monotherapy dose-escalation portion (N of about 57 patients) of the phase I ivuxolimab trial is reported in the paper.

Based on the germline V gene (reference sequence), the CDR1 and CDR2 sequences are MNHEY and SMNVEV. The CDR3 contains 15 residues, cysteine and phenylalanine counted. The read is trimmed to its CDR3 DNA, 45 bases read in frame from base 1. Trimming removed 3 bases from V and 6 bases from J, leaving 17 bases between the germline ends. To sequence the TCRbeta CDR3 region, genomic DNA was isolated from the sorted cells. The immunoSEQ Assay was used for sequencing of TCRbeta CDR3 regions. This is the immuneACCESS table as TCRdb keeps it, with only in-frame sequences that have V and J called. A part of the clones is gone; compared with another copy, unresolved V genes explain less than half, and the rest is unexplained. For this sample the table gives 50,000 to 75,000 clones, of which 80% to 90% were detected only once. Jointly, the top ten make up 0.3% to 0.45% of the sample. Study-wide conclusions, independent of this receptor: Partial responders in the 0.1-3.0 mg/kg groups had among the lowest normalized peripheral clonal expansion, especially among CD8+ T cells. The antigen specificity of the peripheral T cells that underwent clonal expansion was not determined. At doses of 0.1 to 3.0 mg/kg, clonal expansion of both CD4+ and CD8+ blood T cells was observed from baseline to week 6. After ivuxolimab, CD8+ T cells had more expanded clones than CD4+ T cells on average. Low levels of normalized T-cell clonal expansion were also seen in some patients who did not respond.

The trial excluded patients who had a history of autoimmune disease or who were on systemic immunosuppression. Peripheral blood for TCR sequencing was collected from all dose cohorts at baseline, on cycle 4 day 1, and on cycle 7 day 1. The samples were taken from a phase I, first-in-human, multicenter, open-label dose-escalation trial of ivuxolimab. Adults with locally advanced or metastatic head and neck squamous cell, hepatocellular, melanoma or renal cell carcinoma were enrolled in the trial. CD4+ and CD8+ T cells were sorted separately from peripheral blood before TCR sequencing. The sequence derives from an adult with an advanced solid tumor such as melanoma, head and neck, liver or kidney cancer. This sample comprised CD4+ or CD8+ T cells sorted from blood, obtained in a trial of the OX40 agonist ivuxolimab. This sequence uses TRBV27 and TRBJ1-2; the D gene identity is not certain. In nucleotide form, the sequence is TGTGCCAGCAGTTTTTTAGGTGCCCAACCCCATGGCTACACCTTC. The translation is CASSFLGAQPHGYTF.